Below, one T cell receptor beta chain is given with its context. Its antigen is not known. This sample stems from a study of T cell responses to AZD1222 COVID-19 vaccine. Study results and limitations: Nearly half of spike-specific TCRs reportedly target unmutated variant regions. Once two AZD1222 doses were given, Spike-specific TCR breadth and depth went up.

Profiled with immunoSEQ multiplex PCR; TCRdb holds only in-frame clones, not every one. The data contain some 99,000 clones, around nine tenths of them singletons. Germline V CDR1 and CDR2: MNHEY, SVGAGI. V dropped 4 bases and J dropped 2; count of bases not matched to a gene: 10. This CDR3 is 16 amino acids long. V usage is TRBV6-5 and J usage is TRBJ2-5; TRBD1 matches at 7 bases. This receptor was taken from an adult who received the AZD1222 COVID-19 vaccine. Source: peripheral blood, taken 28 days after the second AZD1222 dose. Written as DNA, the CDR3 is TGTGCCAGCAGTTCCACAGGGGTGGGGGCTCAAGAGACCCAGTACTTC. Translating it yields CASSSTGVGAQETQYF.